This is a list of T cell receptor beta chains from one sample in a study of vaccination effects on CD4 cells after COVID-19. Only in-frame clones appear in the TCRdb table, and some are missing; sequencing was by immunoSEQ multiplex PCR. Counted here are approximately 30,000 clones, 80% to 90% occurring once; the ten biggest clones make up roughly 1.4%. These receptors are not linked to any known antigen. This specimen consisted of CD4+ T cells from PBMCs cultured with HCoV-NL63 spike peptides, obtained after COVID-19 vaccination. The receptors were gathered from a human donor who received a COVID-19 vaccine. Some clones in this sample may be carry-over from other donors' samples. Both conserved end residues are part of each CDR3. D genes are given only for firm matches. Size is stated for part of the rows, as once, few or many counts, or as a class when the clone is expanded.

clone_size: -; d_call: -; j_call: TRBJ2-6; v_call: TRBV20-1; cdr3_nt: TGCAGTGTTCCCCTGGCCAACGTCCTGACTTTC; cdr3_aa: CSVPLANVLTF
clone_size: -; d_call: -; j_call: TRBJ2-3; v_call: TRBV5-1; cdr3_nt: TGCGCCAGCAGCCGGGACTCCCCAGATACGCAGTATTTT; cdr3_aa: CASSRDSPDTQYF
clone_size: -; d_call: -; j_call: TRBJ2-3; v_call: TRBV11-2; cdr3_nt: TGTGCCAGCAGCTTAGTCCGGGGTATCACAGATACGCAGTATTTT; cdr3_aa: CASSLVRGITDTQYF
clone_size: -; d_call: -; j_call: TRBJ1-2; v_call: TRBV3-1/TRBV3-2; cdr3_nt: TGTGCCAGCAGCCAAGACGGGGGGCTGGGGGGCTACACCTTC; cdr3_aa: CASSQDGGLGGYTF
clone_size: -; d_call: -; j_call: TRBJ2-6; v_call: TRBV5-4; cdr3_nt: TGTGCCAGCAGCGTATCTGGACGGGCCAACGTCCTGACTTTC; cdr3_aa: CASSVSGRANVLTF
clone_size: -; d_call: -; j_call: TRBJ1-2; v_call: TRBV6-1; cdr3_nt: TGTGCCAGCAGTGAAGGGTGGGGGGCCTATGGCTACACCTTC; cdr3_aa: CASSEGWGAYGYTF
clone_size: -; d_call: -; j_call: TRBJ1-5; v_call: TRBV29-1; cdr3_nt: TGCAGCGTTTCAAAAGGCTCAGGGGTGGATCAGCCCCAGCATTTT; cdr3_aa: CSVSKGSGVDQPQHF
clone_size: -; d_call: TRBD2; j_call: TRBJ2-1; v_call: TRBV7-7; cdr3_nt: TGTGCCAGCAGTCCATATGGGCTAGCGGGCAAATACAATGAGCAGTTCTTC; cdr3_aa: CASSPYGLAGKYNEQFF
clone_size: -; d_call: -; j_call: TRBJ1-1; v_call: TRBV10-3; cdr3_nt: TGTGCCATCAGTGAGGGACAGTCGAACACTGAAGCTTTCTTT; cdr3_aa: CAISEGQSNTEAFF
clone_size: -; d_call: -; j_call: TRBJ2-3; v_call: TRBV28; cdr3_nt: TGTGCCAGCAGTTTAGGAGGTGCCCAAGCAGATACGCAGTATTTT; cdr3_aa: CASSLGGAQADTQYF
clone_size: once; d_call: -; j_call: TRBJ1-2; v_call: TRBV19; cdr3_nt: TGTGCCAGTAGTATACTCGGCTTACAACCTAACTATGGCTACACCTTC; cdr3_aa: CASSILGLQPNYGYTF
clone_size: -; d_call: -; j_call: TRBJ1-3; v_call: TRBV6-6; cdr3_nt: TGTGCCAGCCGTCGGGCTTCACGAGGAAACACCATATATTTT; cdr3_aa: CASRRASRGNTIYF
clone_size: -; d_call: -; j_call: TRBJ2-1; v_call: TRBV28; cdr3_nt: TGTGCCAGCAGCCACGGAGGGTCGGGTAACAATGAGCAGTTCTTC; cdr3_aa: CASSHGGSGNNEQFF
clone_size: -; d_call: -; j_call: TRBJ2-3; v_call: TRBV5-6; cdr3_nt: TGTGCCAGCAGCTTGGCACCCACAGATACGCAGTATTTT; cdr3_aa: CASSLAPTDTQYF
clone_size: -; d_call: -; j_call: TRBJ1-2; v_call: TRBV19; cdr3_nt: TGTGCCAGTAGTATAAATACTCGTTCAGTCTATGGCTACACCTTC; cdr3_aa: CASSINTRSVYGYTF
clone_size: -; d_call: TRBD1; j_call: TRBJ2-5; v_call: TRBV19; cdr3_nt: TGTGCCAGTAGTAGACGACAGGGGCTCGAGACCCAGTACTTC; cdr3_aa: CASSRRQGLETQYF
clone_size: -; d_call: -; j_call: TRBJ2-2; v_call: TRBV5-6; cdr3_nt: TGTGCCAGCAGCCACCCCTGGGGATTGAACACCGGGGAGCTGTTTTTT; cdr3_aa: CASSHPWGLNTGELFF
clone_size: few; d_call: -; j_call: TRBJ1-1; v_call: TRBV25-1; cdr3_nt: TGTGCCAGCAGTGGACAGGCCTCCCCGAGCACTGAAGCTTTCTTT; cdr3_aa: CASSGQASPSTEAFF
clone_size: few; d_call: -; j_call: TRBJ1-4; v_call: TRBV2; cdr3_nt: TGTGCCAGCACCCTATCCGCAGTTGGGGGAAGGGGAAAACTGTTTTTT; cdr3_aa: CASTLSAVGGRGKLFF
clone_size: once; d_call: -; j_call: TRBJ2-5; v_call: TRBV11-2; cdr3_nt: TGTGCCAGCAGCTTGGAGGGGCAAGAGACCCAGTACTTC; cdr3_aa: CASSLEGQETQYF
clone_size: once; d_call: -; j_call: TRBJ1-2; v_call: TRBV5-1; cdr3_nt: TGCGCCAGCAGCTTGGCGAGGGACGGAGGCTACACCTTC; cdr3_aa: CASSLARDGGYTF
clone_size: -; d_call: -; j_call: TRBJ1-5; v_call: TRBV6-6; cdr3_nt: TGTGCCAGCAGTTACGGGCAGAGTCTCAATCAGCCCCAGCATTTT; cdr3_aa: CASSYGQSLNQPQHF
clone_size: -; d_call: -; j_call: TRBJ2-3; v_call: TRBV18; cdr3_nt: TGTGCCAGCTCACCGCAATCCAGCGTAGCGCAGTATTTT; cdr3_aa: CASSPQSSVAQYF
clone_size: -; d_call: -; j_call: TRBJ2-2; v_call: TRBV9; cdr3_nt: TGTGCCAGCAGCGAAGGACCGGGTACCGGGGAGCTGTTTTTT; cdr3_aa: CASSEGPGTGELFF
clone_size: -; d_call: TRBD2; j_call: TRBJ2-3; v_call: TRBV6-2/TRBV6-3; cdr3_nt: TGTGCCAGCAGCTCGACCTCGACCCAACTAGCGGGGAGGACAGATACGCAGTATTTT; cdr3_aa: CASSSTSTQLAGRTDTQYF
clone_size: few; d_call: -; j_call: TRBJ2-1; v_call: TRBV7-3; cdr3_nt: TGTGCCAGCAGCTCCGGGCCGGCCGACTACAATGAGCAGTTCTTC; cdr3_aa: CASSSGPADYNEQFF
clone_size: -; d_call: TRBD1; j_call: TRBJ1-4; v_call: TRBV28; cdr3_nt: TGTGCCAGCAGTTCCCCCTCGACAGGGGGAGAAAAACTGTTTTTT; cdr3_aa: CASSSPSTGGEKLFF
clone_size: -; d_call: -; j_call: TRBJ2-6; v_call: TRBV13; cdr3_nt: TGTGCCAGCAGCTCTAGGGTGATGGGGGCCAACGTCCTGACTTTC; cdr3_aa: CASSSRVMGANVLTF
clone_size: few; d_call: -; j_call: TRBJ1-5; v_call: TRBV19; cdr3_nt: TGTGCCAGTACCTCCGGACGATTCAGGGACAATCAGCCCCAGCATTTT; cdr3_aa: CASTSGRFRDNQPQHF
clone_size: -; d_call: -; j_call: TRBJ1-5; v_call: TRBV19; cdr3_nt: TGTGCCAGTAGTACTACCCCGGGAGTCTCTCAGCCCCAGCATTTT; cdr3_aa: CASSTTPGVSQPQHF
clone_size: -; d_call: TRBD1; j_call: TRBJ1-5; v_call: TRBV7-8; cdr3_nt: TGTGCCAGCAGCTCCACCGGGACAGGGATTACTCAGCCCCAGCATTTT; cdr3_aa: CASSSTGTGITQPQHF
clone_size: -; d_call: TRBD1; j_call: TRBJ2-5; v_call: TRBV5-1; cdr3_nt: TGCGCCAGCAGCCTGTGGGCGATAAGGACAGGGGAAGAGACCCAGTACTTC; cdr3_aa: CASSLWAIRTGEETQYF
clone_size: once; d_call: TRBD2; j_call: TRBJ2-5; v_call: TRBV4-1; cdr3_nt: TGCGCCAGCAGCCGGGGGGGCCAAGAGACCCAGTACTTC; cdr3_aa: CASSRGGQETQYF
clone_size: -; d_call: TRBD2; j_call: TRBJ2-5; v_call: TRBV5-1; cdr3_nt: TGCGCCAGCAGCTTGACTAGCGGGGGCCAAGAGACCCAGTACTTC; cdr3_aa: CASSLTSGGQETQYF
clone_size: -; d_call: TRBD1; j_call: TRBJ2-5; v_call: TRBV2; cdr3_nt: TGTGCCAGCAGTTGGGACAGGGCAATGGAGACCCAGTACTTC; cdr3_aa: CASSWDRAMETQYF
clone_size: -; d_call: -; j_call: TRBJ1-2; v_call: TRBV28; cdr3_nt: TGTGCCAGCACCGCAGGGAACTATGGCTACACCTTC; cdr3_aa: CASTAGNYGYTF
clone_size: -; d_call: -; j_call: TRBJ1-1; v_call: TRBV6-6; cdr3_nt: TGTGCCAGCAGTTATTTGAACACTGAAGCTTTCTTT; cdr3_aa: CASSYLNTEAFF
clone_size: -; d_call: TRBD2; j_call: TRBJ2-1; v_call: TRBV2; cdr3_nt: TGTGCCAGCTGGACCGGGGGGGAGCAGTTCTTC; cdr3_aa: CASWTGGEQFF
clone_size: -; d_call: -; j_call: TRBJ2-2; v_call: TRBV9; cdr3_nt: TGTGCCAGCAGCGTAGGCCTGAACACCGGGGAGCTGTTTTTT; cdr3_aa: CASSVGLNTGELFF
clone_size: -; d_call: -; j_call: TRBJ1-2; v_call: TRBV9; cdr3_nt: TGTGCCAGCAGCGTAGCTACGACACAGAACTATGGCTACACCTTC; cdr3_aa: CASSVATTQNYGYTF
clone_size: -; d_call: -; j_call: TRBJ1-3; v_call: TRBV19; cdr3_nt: TGTGCCAGCCGACCGGACGCGTATACTAGAAACACCATATATTTT; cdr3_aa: CASRPDAYTRNTIYF
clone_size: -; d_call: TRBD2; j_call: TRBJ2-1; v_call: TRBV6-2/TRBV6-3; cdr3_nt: TGTGCCAGCAGTTATTCGAAGGCTAGCGGGGGGATTCCCAATGAGCAGTTCTTC; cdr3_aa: CASSYSKASGGIPNEQFF
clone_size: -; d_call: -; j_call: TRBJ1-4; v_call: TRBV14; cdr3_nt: TGTGCCAGCAGCCTCGGACAGTCAACTAATGAAAAACTGTTTTTT; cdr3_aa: CASSLGQSTNEKLFF
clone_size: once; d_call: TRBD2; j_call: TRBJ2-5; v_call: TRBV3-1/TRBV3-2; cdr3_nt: TGTGCCAGCAGCCAAGGTAACGGGGGACTAGTTAGCGGTCAAGAGACCCAGTACTTC; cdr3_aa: CASSQGNGGLVSGQETQYF
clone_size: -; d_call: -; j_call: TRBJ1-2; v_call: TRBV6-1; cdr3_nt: TGTGCCAGCAGTGATAGGGGGGCCCTTAACTATGGCTACACCTTC; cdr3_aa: CASSDRGALNYGYTF
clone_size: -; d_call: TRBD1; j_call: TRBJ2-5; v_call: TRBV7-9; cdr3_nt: TGTGCCAGCAGCTTAAACAGGGGCATCCAAGAGACCCAGTACTTC; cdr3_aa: CASSLNRGIQETQYF
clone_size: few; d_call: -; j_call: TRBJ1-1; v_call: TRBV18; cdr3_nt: TGTGCCAGCTCACCGGAGACATCGAACACTGAAGCTTTCTTT; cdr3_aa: CASSPETSNTEAFF
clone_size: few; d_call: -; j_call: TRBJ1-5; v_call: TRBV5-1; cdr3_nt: TGCGCCAGCAGCCCGGGACTGGGAGGGAGCAATCAGCCCCAGCATTTT; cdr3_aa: CASSPGLGGSNQPQHF
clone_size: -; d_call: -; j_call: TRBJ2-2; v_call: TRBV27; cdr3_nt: TGTGCCAGCAGCCCTCGCGGGACCGGGGAGCTGTTTTTT; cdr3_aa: CASSPRGTGELFF
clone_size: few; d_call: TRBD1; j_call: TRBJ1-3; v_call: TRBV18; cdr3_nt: TGTGCCAGCTCACCACCGGGACAGGTTGGAAACACCATATATTTT; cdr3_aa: CASSPPGQVGNTIYF
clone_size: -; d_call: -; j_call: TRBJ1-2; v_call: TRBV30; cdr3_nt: TGTGCCTGGAGTTCTACAGGGAACCGCGACTACACCTTC; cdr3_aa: CAWSSTGNRDYTF
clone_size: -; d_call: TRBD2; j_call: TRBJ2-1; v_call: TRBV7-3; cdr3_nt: TGTGCCAGCAGCGTGTCTAGCGGGGGACGGAATGAGCAGTTCTTC; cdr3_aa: CASSVSSGGRNEQFF
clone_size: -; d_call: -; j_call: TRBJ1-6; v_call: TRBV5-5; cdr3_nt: TGTGCCAGCAGGTGGGGACGTTTCGATAATTCACCCCTCCACTTT; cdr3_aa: CASRWGRFDNSPLHF